This paragraph reports one T cell receptor (beta chain). Original methodology: Counts of nucleated cells, estimated from reference gene primer amplification, were obtained. TCRdb's copy holds only in-frame clones and misses some; the assay was immunoSEQ multiplex PCR. V and J calls and clone size are as listed in that table; D and trimming were resolved from the DNA. The repertoire holds hundreds of thousands of clones, with 65% to 90% as singletons. The data derive from a study of blood T cell repertoires in COVID-19. Germline values: CDR1 KGHSH, CDR2 LQKENI. V gave up 0 bases and J gave up 4 bases, with 9 bases separating them. The CDR3 extends over 15 amino acids.

Sequencing was done on a sample of peripheral blood. This rearrangement joins TRBV18 to TRBJ2-2; D not certain. This TCR was sampled from a woman aged 55 to 70 with COVID-19, enrolled during active disease. As DNA, the CDR3 is TGTGCCAGCTCACCACCCCTCGCCGGCACCGGGGAGCTGTTTTTT. Encoded protein: CASSPPLAGTGELFF.